These 16 T cell receptor beta chains were sequenced from one sample in a study of graft-versus-host responses after intestinal transplantation. Some clones are missing from TCRdb's copy, which holds only in-frame ones; the method was immunoSEQ multiplex PCR. Among 80,000 to 100,000 clones listed, approximately 87% were seen once. Antigens for these TCRs are unknown. This specimen consisted of unstimulated CD4+ T cells sorted from spleen or lymph node cells, obtained before intestinal transplant. These receptors all come from a human donor who received an intestinal transplant.

This chain connects TRBV6-6 to TRBJ2-7; D gene uncertain. Germline V gene sequence: CDR1 MNHNY, CDR2 SVGAGI (reference sequence). V shed 2 bases and J shed 1 base, with 12 bases lying between them. This CDR3 is built from 15 residues. The CDR3 sequence: CASSYPAVGSYEQYF. For the CDR3, the DNA is TGTGCCAGCAGTTACCCGGCGGTAGGATCCTACGAGCAGTACTTC.

This sequence joins TRBV6-4 and TRBJ2-2; D is uncertain. Germline V gives CDR1 MRHNA, CDR2 SNTAGT. The CDR3 is made up of 17 amino acids. The V gene lost 11 bases and the J gene lost 0 bases, with 22 bases spanning the gap. The CDR3 loop reads CARLTPRKTANTGELFF. The CDR3 nucleotides read TGTGCCCGACTCACCCCTAGGAAGACCGCGAACACCGGGGAGCTGTTTTTT.

V and J are TRBV5-1 and TRBJ2-2; tentative D call: TRBD2 (5 bases). This CDR3 is 12 amino acids long. V lost 4 bases and J 7 bases, leaving 8 bases between the germline ends. The germline V gene encodes CDR1 SGHRS and CDR2 YFSETQ. The DNA of the CDR3 is TGCGCCAGCAGCGGAGGTGGCGGGGAGCTGTTTTTT. This sequence encodes CASSGGGGELFF.

The rearrangement links TRBV13 to TRBJ1-1; 9 nucleotides line up with TRBD1. The CDR3 has 14 amino acids. V was pared by 5 bases and J by 4 bases, with 5 bases of the junction left unmatched. In germline, CDR1 is PRHDT, CDR2 FYEKMQ (reference sequence). The CDR3 reads CASSLRQGGTEAFF. The DNA for the CDR3 is TGTGCCAGCAGCCTACGACAGGGGGGCACTGAAGCTTTCTTT. Drawing the rest from reference TRBV13 and TRBJ1-1, the complete variable domain is AAGVIQSPRHLIKEKRETATLKCYPIPRHDTVYWYQQGPGQDPQFLISFYEKMQSDKGSIPDRFSAQQFSDYHSELNMSSLELGDSALYFCASSLRQGGTEAFFGQGTRLTVV.

The J gene is TRBJ1-6, the V gene TRBV6-1; maybe TRBD1 (5 bases). V lost 6 bases and J lost 10, with 16 bases in between. The CDR3 runs 14 residues. CDR1 is MNHNS, CDR2 SASEGT, per germline. As DNA, the CDR3 is TGTGCCAGCAGCCCGGGGCCGCGGGGCTCACCCCTCCACTTT. Translated, it gives CASSPGPRGSPLHF.

This chain joins TRBV7-2 and TRBJ1-3; D uncertain. V lost 6 bases and J lost 7, with 7 bases in between. Germline lookup yields CDR1 SGHTA and CDR2 FQGNSA. The CDR3 contains 11 residues. The CDR3 DNA follows: TGTGCCAGCAGGAGGGAGAACACCATATATTTT. The encoded protein is CASRRENTIYF. Based on the CDR3 plus reference TRBV7-2 and TRBJ1-3, the full variable domain is GAGVSQSPSNKVTEKGKDVELRCDPISGHTALYWYRQSLGQGLEFLIYFQGNSAPDKSGLPSDRFSAERTGGSVSTLTIQRTQQEDSAVYLCASRRENTIYFGEGSWLTVV.

This rearrangement joins TRBV6-5 to TRBJ2-3; possibly TRBD2 for D (6 bases). The CDR3 totals 16 residues. Germline V CDR1 and CDR2: MNHEY, SVGAGI. V was trimmed by 2 bases and J by 0 bases, leaving 12 bases between them. The CDR3 sequence: CASSYGAGTSTDTQYF. For the CDR3, the DNA is TGTGCCAGCAGTTACGGGGCAGGGACTAGCACAGATACGCAGTATTTT.

V usage is TRBV5-1 and J usage is TRBJ2-2; perhaps TRBD1 as D (5 bases). The germline V gene encodes CDR1 SGHRS and CDR2 YFSETQ. This CDR3 region has 14 residues. The V end lost 0 bases, the J end lost 5 bases, and 8 bases lay between the germline ends. The CDR3 region is CASSLEGPTGELFF. The CDR3 bases are TGCGCCAGCAGCTTGGAGGGGCCGACCGGGGAGCTGTTTTTT. Based on the CDR3 plus reference TRBV5-1 and TRBJ2-2, the full variable domain is KAGVTQTPRYLIKTRGQQVTLSCSPISGHRSVSWYQQTPGQGLQFLFEYFSETQRNKGNFPGRFSGRQFSNSRSEMNVSTLELGDSALYLCASSLEGPTGELFFGEGSRLTVL.

This clone was seen a few times. This chain joins TRBV7-9 and TRBJ1-5; 7 nucleotides agree with TRBD1. Germline CDR1 and CDR2: SEHNR and FQNEAQ (reference sequence). The CDR3 totals 15 residues. V was pared by 1 base and J by 3 bases, with 3 bases of the junction left unmatched. CDR3 in amino acids: CASSLGDSLNQPQHF. CDR3 coding DNA: TGTGCCAGCAGCTTAGGGGACAGCCTCAATCAGCCCCAGCATTTT.

The rearrangement uses TRBV6-5 and TRBJ2-1; D not resolved. Trimming cost V 6 bases and J 7 bases, with 13 bases left between them. This CDR3 has 13 residues. The V gene's germline CDR1 is MNHEY and CDR2 SVGAGI. CDR3 sequence reads: CASRHQVRNEQFF. The DNA for the CDR3 is TGTGCCAGCAGGCACCAGGTTCGGAATGAGCAGTTCTTC.

The genes are TRBV9 and TRBJ1-1; D is unclear. Germline lookup yields CDR1 SGDLS and CDR2 YYNGEE. The CDR3 extends over 14 amino acids. V was shortened by 0 bases and J by 3 bases, with 9 bases between the two germline ends. CDR3 DNA sequence: TGTGCCAGCAGCGTAGTAAGCCGGGACACTGAAGCTTTCTTT. Protein sequence: CASSVVSRDTEAFF.

J is TRBJ1-3 and V is TRBV1; the D call TRBD1 from the table was never checked on the DNA. TRBV1 is classified as a pseudogene. The CDR3 spans 18 residues. The CDR3 region has the DNA TGCACCAGCAGCCAAGAGACAAGGACAGGGGGTTGGGGAAACACCATATATTTT. The encoded protein is CTSSQETRTGGWGNTIYF.

This clone has just one count. V is TRBV6-5 and J is TRBJ1-6; 7 bases are shared with TRBD1. CDR3 length equals 15 residues. V shed 2 bases and J 7 bases; nucleotides not matched to a gene: 5. Germline V CDR1 and CDR2: MNHEY, SVGAGI. The CDR3 spells CASSYGQGGNSPLHF. In DNA, the CDR3 is TGTGCCAGCAGTTACGGCCAGGGGGGCAATTCACCCCTCCACTTT.

CDR3 DNA: TGTGCCAGCAGTCTCCGACTGGTCGGCACAGATACGCAGTATTTT. It yields the protein CASSLRLVGTDTQYF. The gene calls are TRBV6-5 and TRBJ2-3; no clear D. Germline V gene sequence: CDR1 MNHEY, CDR2 SVGAGI. The V end lost 5 bases, the J end lost 1 base, and 13 bases lay between the germline ends. The CDR3 is 15 residues long.

This sequence joins TRBV5-4 and TRBJ2-3; TRBD2 might be the D (6 bases). This CDR3 spans 14 amino acids. With 6 bases removed from V and 2 bases from J, the gap between germline ends came to 13 bases. Per the germline V gene, CDR1 is SGHNT and CDR2 is YYREEE (reference sequence). The CDR3: CASNPSANTDTQYF. CDR3 in DNA: TGTGCCAGCAACCCTAGCGCGAACACAGATACGCAGTATTTT.

The chain has TRBV15 and TRBJ2-2; tentative D call: TRBD1 (7 bases). The V end lost 1 base, the J end lost 4 bases, and 10 bases lay between the germline ends. Germline V gene sequence: CDR1 LNHNV, CDR2 YYDKDF (reference sequence). The CDR3 consists of 15 residues. DNA for the CDR3: TGTGCCACCAGCAGAGCCCAGGGGGGCACCGGGGAGCTGTTTTTT. The encoded protein is CATSRAQGGTGELFF.